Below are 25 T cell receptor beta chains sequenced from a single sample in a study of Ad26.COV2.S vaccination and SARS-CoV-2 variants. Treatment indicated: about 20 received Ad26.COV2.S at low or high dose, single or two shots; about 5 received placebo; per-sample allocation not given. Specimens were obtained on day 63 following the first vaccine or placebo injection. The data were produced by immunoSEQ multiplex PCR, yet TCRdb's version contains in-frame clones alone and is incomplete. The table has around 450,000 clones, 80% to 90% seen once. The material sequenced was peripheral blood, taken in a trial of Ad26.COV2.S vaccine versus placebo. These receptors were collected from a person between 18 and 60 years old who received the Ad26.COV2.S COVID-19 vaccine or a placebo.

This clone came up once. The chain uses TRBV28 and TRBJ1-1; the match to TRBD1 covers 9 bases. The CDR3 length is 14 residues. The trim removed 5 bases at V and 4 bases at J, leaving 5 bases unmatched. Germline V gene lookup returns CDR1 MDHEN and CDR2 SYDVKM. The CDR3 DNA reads TGTGCCAGCAGTGGAACAGGGGGCGTCACTGAAGCTTTCTTT. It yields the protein CASSGTGGVTEAFF.

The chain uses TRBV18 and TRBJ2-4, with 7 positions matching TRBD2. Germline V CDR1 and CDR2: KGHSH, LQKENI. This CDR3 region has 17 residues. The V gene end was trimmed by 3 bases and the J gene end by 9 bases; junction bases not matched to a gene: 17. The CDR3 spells CASSPPAGVLRSGIQYF. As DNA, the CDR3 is TGTGCCAGCTCACCGCCTGCGGGAGTGTTAAGGTCCGGCATTCAGTACTTC. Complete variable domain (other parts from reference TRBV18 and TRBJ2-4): NAGVMQNPRHLVRRRGQEARLRCSPMKGHSHVYWYRQLPEEGLKFMVYLQKENIIDESGMPKERFSAEFPKEGPSILRIQQVVRGDSAAYFCASSPPAGVLRSGIQYFGAGTRLSVL.

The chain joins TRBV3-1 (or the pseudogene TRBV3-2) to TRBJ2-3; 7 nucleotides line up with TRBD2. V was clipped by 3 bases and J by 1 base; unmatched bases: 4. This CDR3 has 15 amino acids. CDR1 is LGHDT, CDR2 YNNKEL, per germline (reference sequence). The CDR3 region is CASSQASGRTDTQYF. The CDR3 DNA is TGTGCCAGCAGCCAGGCTAGCGGCCGCACAGATACGCAGTATTTT.

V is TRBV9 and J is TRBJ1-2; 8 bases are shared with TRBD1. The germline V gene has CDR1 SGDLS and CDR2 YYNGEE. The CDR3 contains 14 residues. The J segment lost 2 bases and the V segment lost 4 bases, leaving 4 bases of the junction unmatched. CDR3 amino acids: CASSLGQGNYGYTF. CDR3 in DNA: TGTGCCAGCAGCCTAGGACAGGGAAACTATGGCTACACCTTC.

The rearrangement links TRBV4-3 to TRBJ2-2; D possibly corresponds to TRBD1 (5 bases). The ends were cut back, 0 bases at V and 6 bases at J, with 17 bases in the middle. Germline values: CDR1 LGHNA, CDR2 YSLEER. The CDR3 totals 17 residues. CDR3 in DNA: TGCGCCAGCAGCCAAGATAATCATGCAGGGATAGCCGGGGAGCTGTTTTTT. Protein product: CASSQDNHAGIAGELFF.

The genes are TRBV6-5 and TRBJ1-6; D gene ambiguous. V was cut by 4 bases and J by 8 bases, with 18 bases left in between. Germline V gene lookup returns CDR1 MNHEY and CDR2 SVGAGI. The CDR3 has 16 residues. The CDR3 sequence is CASSLGSGRWYSPLHF. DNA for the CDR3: TGTGCCAGCAGTTTGGGGTCAGGACGATGGTATTCACCCCTCCACTTT.

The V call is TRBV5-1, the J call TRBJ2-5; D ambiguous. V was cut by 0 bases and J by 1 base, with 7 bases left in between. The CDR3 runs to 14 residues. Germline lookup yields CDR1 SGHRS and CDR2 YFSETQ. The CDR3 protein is CASSLGPGQETQYF. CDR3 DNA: TGCGCCAGCAGCTTGGGTCCGGGCCAAGAGACCCAGTACTTC.

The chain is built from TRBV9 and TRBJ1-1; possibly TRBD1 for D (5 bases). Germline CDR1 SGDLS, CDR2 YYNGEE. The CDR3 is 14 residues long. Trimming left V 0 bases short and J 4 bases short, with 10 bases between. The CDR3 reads CASSVAGLSTEAFF. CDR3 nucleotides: TGTGCCAGCAGCGTAGCAGGGTTGAGCACTGAAGCTTTCTTT.

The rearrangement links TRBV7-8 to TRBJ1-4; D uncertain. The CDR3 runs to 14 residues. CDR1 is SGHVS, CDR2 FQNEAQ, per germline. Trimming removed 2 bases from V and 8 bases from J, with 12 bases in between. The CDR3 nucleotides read TGTGCCAGCAGCTTATCGACGTCGATGGAAAAACTGTTTTTT. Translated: CASSLSTSMEKLFF.

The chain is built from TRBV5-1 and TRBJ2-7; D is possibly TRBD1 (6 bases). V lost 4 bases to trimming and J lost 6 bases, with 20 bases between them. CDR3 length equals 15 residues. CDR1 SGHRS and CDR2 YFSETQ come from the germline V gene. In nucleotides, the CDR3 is TGCGCCAGCAGCGTGGGTAACAGGGTCGCATCCGAGCAGTACTTC. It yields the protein CASSVGNRVASEQYF.

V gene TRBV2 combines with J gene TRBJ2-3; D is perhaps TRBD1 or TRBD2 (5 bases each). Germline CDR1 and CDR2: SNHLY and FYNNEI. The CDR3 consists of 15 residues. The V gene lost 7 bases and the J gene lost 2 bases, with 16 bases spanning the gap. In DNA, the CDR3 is TGTGCCAGCACCCCGGTGGGGACGTACACAGATACGCAGTATTTT. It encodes CASTPVGTYTDTQYF.

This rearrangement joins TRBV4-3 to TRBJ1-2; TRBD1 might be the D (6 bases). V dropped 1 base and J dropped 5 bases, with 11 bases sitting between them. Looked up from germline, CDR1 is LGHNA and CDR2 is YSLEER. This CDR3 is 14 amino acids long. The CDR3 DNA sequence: TGCGCCAGCAGCCAAGTTTGGGACAAATATGGCTACACCTTC. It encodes CASSQVWDKYGYTF.

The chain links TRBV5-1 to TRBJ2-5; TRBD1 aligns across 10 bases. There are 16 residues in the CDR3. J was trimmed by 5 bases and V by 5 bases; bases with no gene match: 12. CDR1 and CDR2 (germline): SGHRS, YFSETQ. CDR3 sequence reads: CASSREGDRGGETQYF. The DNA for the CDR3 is TGCGCCAGCAGTCGTGAGGGGGACAGGGGAGGGGAGACCCAGTACTTC.

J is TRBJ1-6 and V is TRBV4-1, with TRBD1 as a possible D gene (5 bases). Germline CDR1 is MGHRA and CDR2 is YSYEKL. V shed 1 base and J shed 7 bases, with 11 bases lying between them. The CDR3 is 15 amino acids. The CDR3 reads CASSQVQGMNSPLHF. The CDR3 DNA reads TGCGCCAGCAGCCAAGTTCAGGGCATGAATTCACCCCTCCACTTT.

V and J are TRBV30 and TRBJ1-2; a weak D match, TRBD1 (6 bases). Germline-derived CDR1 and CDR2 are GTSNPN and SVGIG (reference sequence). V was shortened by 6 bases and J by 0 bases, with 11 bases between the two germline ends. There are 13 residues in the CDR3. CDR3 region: CACGGGPNYGYTF. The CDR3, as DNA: TGTGCCTGTGGGGGGGGGCCTAACTATGGCTACACCTTC.

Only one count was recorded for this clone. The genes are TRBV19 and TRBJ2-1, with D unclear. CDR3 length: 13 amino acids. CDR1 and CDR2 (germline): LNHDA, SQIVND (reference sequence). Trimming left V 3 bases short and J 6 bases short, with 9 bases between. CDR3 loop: CASSISGINEQFF. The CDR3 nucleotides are TGTGCCAGTAGTATCTCCGGAATCAATGAGCAGTTCTTC.

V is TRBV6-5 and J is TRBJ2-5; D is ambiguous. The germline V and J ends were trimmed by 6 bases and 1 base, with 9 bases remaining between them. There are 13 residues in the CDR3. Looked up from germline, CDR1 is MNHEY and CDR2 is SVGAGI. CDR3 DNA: TGTGCCAGCAGAAGGACGGCCCAAGAGACCCAGTACTTC. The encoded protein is CASRRTAQETQYF.

CDR3 in DNA: TGTGCCAGCAGCTTAGAGGAAATCGTGTCACCCCTCCACTTT. Protein sequence: CASSLEEIVSPLHF. V is TRBV11-3 and J is TRBJ1-6; no clear D. Germline lookup yields CDR1 SGHNT and CDR2 YENEEA. CDR3 size: 14 residues. Trimming removed 0 bases from V and 10 bases from J, with 10 bases in between.

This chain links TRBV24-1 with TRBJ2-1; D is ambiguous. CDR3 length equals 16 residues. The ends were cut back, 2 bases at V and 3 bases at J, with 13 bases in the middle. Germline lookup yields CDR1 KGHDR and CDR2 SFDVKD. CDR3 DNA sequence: TGTGCCACCAGTGATTGGGCCCCTAAGGGCTACAATGAGCAGTTCTTC. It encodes CATSDWAPKGYNEQFF.

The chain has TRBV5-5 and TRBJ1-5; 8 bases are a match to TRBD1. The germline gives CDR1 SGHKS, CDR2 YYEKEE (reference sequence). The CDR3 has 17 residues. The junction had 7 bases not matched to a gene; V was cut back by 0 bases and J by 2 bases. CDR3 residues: CASSLGPQGAGNQPQHF. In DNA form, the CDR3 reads TGTGCCAGCAGCTTGGGTCCCCAGGGGGCTGGCAATCAGCCCCAGCATTTT. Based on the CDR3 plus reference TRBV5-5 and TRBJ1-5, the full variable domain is DAGVTQSPTHLIKTRGQQVTLRCSPISGHKSVSWYQQVLGQGPQFIFQYYEKEERGRGNFPDRFSARQFPNYSSELNVNALLLGDSALYLCASSLGPQGAGNQPQHFGDGTRLSIL.

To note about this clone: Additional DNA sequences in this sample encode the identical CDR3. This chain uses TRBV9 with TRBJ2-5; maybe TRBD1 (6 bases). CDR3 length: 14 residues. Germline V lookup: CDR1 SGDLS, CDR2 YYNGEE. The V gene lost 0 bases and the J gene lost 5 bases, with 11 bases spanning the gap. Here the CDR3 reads CASSVGGRGETQYF. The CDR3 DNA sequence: TGTGCCAGCAGCGTAGGGGGTAGGGGGGAGACCCAGTACTTC.

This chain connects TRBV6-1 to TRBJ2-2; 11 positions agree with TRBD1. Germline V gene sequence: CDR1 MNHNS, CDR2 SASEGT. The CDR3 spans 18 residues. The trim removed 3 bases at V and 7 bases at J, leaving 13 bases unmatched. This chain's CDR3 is CASSDLPGQGGLGGELFF. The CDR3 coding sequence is TGTGCCAGCAGTGACCTTCCGGGACAGGGGGGATTAGGCGGGGAGCTGTTTTTT.

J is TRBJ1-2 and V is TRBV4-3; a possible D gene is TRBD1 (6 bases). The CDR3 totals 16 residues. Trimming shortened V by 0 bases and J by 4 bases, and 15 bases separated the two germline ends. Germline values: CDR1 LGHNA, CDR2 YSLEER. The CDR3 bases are TGCGCCAGCAGCCAAGATTCTGGGGGCAGCCTCTATGGCTACACCTTC. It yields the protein CASSQDSGGSLYGYTF.

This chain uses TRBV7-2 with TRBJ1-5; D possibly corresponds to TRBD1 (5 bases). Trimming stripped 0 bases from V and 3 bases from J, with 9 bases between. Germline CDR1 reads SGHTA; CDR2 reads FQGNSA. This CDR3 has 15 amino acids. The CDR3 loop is CASSLAMTDNQPQHF. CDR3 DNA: TGTGCCAGCAGCTTAGCGATGACAGACAATCAGCCCCAGCATTTT.

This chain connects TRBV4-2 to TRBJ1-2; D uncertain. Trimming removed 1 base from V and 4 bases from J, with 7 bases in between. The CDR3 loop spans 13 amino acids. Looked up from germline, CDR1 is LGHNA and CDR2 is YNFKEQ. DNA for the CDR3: TGTGCCAGCAGCCAAGTCGAGGGCTATGGCTACACCTTC. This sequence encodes CASSQVEGYGYTF.